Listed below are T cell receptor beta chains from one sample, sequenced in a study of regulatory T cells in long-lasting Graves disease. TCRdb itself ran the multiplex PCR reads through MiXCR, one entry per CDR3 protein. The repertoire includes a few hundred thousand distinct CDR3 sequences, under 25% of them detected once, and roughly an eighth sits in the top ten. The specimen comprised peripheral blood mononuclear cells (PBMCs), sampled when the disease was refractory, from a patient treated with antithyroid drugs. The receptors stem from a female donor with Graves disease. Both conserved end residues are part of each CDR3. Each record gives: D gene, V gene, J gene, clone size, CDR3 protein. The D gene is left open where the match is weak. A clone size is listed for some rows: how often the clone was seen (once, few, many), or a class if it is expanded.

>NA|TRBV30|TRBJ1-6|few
CASRDAHNSPLHF
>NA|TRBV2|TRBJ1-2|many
CASSEDSDYGYTF
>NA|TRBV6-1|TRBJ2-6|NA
CASSEHQGTGANVLTF
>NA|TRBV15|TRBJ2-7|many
CATSRLAGSSYEQYF
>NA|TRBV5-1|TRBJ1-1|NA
CASSPGWEWQSTEAFF
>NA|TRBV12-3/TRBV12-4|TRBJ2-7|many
CASSIRDGGSYEQYF
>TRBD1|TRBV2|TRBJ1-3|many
CASSDDRGLGNTIYF
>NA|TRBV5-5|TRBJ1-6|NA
CASSPTSGSPLHF
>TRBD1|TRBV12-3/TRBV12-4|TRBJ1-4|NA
CASRRQGQINEKLFF
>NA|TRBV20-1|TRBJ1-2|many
CSARAPLGHGYTF
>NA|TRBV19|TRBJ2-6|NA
CASSDRGRFSSGANVLTF
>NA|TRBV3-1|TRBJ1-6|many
CASSPGAPVYNSPLHF
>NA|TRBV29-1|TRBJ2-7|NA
CSVGPERYEQYF
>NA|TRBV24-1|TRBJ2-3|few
CATSDPRSGADTQYF
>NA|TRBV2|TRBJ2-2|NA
CASSLALSSGELFF
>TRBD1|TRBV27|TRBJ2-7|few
CASSFRDRALYEQYF
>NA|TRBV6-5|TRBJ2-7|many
CASSYGRPYEQYF
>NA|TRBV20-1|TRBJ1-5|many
CSARTGLIQPQHF
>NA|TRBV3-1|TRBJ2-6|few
CASSQGVSGANVLTF
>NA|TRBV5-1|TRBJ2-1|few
CASSLGLADSYNEQFF
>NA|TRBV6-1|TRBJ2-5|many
CASSEGVGQETQYF
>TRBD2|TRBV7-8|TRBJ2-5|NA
CASSLAPGGTQYF
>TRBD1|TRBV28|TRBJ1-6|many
CASSFSGTGANSPLHF
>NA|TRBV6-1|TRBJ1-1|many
CASRPGSVNTEAFF
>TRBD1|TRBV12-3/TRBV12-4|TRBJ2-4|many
CASSPLAPGGLPYF
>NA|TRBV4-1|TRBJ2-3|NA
CASSQVKTSTDTQYF
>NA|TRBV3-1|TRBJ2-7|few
CASSRESRAEQYF
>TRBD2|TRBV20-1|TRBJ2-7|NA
CSASSGTSGRLFTEQYF
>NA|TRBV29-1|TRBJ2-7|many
CSVGGDGYEQYF
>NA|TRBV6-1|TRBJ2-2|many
CASSRHTSPRAGELFF
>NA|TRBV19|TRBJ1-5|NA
CASRKDGSLNQPQHF
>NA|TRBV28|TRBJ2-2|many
CASSMNTGELFF
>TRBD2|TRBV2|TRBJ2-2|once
CASSRTSITGELFF
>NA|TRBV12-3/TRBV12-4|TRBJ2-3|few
CASSPRNTDTQYF
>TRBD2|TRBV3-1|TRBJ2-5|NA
CASSQAAGLAGEQETQYF
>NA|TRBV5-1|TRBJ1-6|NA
CASSPGGARGNSPLHF
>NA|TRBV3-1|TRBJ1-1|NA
CASTLKGRFNTEAFF
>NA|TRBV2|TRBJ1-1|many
CASSEAGGNTEAFF
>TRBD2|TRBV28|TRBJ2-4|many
CASSQNSGRAKNIQYF
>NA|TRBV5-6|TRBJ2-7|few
CASSFTHLNPYEQYF
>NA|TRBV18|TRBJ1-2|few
CASSPSTDFNYGYTF
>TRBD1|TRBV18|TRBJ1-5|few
CASSRGTVDNQPQHF
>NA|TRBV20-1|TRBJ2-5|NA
CSARPDHQETQYF
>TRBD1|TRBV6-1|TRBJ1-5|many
CASMTDRGIQPQHF
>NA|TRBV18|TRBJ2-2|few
CASSPGTKGTAGELFF
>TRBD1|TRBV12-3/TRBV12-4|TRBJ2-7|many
CASSYDRGSGEQYF
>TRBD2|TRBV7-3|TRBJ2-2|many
CASSPTLASGELFF